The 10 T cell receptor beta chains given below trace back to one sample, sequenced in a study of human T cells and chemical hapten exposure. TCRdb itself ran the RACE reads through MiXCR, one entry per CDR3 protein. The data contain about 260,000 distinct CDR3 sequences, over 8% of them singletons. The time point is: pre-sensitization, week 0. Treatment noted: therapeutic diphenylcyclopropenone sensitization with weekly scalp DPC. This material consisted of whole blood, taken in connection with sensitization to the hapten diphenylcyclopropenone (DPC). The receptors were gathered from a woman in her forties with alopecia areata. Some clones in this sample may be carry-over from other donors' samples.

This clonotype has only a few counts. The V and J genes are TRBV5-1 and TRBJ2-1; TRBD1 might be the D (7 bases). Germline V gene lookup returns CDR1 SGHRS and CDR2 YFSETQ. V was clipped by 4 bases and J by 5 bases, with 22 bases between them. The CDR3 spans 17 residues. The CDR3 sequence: CASSPRRLGGVHNEQFF. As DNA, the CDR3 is TGCGCCAGCAGCCCCCGTAGACTAGGGGGCGTGCACAATGAGCAGTTCTTC. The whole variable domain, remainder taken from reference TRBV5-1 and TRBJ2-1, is KAGVTQTPRYLIKTRGQQVTLSCSPISGHRSVSWYQQTPGQGLQFLFEYFSETQRNKGNFPGRFSGRQFSNSRSEMNVSTLELGDSALYLCASSPRRLGGVHNEQFFGPGTRLTVL.

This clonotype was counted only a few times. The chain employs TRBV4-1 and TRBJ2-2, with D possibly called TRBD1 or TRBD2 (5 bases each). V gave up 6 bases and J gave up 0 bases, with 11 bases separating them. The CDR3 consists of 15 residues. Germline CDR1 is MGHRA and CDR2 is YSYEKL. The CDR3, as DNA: TGCGCCAGCAGGTCTGGGACCTCGAACACCGGGGAGCTGTTTTTT. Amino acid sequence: CASRSGTSNTGELFF.

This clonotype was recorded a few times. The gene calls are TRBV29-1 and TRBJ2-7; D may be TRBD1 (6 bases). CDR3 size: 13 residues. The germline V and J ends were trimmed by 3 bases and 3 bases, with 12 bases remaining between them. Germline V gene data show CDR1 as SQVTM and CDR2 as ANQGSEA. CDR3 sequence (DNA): TGCAGCGTTGAGGACGGACAGAACTACGAGCAGTACTTC. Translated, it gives CSVEDGQNYEQYF.

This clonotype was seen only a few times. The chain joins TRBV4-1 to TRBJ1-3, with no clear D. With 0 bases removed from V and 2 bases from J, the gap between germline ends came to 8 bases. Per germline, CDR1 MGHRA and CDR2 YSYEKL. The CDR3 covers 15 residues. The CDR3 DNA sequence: TGCGCCAGCAGCCAAGAGACCGATACTGGAAACACCATATATTTT. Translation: CASSQETDTGNTIYF.

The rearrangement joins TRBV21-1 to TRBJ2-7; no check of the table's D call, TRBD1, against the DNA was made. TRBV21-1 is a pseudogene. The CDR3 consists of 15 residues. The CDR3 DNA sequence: TGTGCCAGCAGCAACATATCAGGGGTCGGGAACGAGCAGTACTTC. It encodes CASSNISGVGNEQYF.

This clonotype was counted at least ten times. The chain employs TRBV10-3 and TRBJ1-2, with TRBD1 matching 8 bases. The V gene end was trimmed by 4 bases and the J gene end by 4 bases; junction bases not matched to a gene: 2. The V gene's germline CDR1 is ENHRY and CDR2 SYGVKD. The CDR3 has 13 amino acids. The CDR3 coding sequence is TGTGCCATCAGTGGAACAGGGGGCTATGGCTACACCTTC. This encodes CAISGTGGYGYTF.

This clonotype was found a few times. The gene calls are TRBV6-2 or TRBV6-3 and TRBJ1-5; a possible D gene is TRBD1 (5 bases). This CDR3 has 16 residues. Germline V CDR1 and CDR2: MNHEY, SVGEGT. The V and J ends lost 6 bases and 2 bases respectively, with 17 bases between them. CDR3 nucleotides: TGTGCCAGCAGATCCTCAGGGTTCGTAGGCAATCAGCCCCAGCATTTT. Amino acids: CASRSSGFVGNQPQHF.

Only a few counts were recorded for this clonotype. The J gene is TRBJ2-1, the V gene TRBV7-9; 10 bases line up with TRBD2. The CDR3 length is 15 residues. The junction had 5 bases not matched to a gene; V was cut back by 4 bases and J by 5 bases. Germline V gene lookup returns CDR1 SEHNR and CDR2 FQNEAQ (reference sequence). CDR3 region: CASSWGLAYDNEQFF. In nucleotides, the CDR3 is TGTGCCAGCAGCTGGGGACTAGCGTACGACAATGAGCAGTTCTTC.

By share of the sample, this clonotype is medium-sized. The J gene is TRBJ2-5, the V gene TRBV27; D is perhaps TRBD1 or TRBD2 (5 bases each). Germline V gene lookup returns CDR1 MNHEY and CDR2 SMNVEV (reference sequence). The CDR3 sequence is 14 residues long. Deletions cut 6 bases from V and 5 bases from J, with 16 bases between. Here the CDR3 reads CASSPIGTPETQYF. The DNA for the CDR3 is TGTGCCAGCAGCCCGATCGGGACGCCCGAGACCCAGTACTTC.

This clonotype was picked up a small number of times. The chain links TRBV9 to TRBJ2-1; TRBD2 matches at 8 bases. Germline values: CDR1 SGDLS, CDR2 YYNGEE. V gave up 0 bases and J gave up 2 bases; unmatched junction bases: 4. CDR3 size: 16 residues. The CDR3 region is CASSVDTSGAYNEQFF. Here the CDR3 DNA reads TGTGCCAGCAGCGTAGATACTAGCGGCGCCTACAATGAGCAGTTCTTC.